These 10 T cell receptor beta chains were sequenced from one sample in a study of T cell changes during pregnancy in multiple sclerosis. Assay: immunoSEQ multiplex PCR; the TCRdb copy retains only in-frame clones and omits some. This sample has 85,000 to 100,000 clones, with 93% found just once. The source was peripheral blood, collected after pregnancy. The source of these receptors is a female donor with multiple sclerosis, enrolled in a pregnancy study.

The V and J genes are TRBV15 and TRBJ2-1; TRBD2 might be the D (5 bases). This CDR3 contains 15 residues. The ends were cut back, 1 base at V and 5 bases at J, with 12 bases in the middle. Germline CDR1 reads LNHNV; CDR2 reads YYDKDF (reference sequence). The CDR3 nucleotides read TGTGCCACCAGCAGAGTTGAGGGATTAAACAATGAGCAGTTCTTC. It yields the protein CATSRVEGLNNEQFF.

The rearrangement joins TRBV27 to TRBJ2-1; the D gene is possibly TRBD2 (5 bases). The CDR3 runs to 14 residues. V lost 5 bases, J lost 12 bases, and 20 bases lay in between. The germline gives CDR1 MNHEY, CDR2 SMNVEV (reference sequence). CDR3 amino acids: CASSTRGELFGQFF. DNA for the CDR3: TGTGCCAGCAGTACCCGGGGTGAATTATTCGGGCAGTTCTTC.

V usage is TRBV5-1 and J usage is TRBJ2-5; TRBD2 is a possible D gene (6 bases). This CDR3 comprises 19 residues. Looked up from germline, CDR1 is SGHRS and CDR2 is YFSETQ. Trimming stripped 4 bases from V and 2 bases from J, with 27 bases between. CDR3 residues: CASSLPKGRSERVQETQYF. The CDR3 DNA follows: TGCGCCAGCAGCCTACCCAAGGGACGGTCCGAGCGGGTACAAGAGACCCAGTACTTC.

There are a few counts of this clone. The chain carries TRBV11-2 and TRBJ2-1; TRBD2 aligns across 11 bases. Germline lookup yields CDR1 SGHAT and CDR2 FQNNGV. The J segment lost 5 bases and the V segment lost 5 bases, leaving 5 bases of the junction unmatched. This CDR3 contains 15 residues. CDR3 loop: CASSVTSGNNNEQFF. CDR3 in DNA: TGTGCCAGCAGCGTGACTAGCGGGAACAACAATGAGCAGTTCTTC.

The chain recombines TRBV6-5 with TRBJ2-2; D perhaps matches TRBD2 (5 bases). The V end lost 10 bases, the J end lost 7 bases, and 13 bases lay between the germline ends. The CDR3 spans 12 residues. Germline V gives CDR1 MNHEY, CDR2 SVGAGI. As DNA, the CDR3 is TGTGCCATCTCCAGCGCGGGCGGGGAGCTGTTTTTT. Translation gives CAISSAGGELFF.

This chain links TRBV7-6 with TRBJ2-1; 7 bases agree with TRBD2. Losses at the gene ends were 1 base for V and 7 bases for J; bases not matched to a gene: 10. The CDR3 has 16 residues. Germline lookup yields CDR1 SGHVS and CDR2 FNYEAQ. The CDR3 DNA is TGTGCCAGCAGCTTAGAAGTTGGGGGACTACGGAATGAGCAGTTCTTC. It is translated as CASSLEVGGLRNEQFF.

This clone was seen only once. V usage is TRBV6-5 and J usage is TRBJ2-3; D possibly corresponds to TRBD2 (6 bases). The CDR3 loop spans 16 amino acids. V gave up 2 bases and J gave up 0 bases, with 12 bases separating them. Germline V gives CDR1 MNHEY, CDR2 SVGAGI. The CDR3 protein is CASSYEASASTDTQYF. In DNA form, the CDR3 reads TGTGCCAGCAGTTACGAGGCTAGCGCGAGCACAGATACGCAGTATTTT.

This chain connects TRBV9 to TRBJ1-1; 8 bases align to TRBD1. After removal of 4 bases from V and 2 bases from J, the junction contained 10 bases not matched to a gene. The CDR3 has 16 residues. In germline, CDR1 is SGDLS, CDR2 YYNGEE. Here the CDR3 DNA reads TGTGCCAGCAGCCCACGGGCAGGGGGCGTTAACACTGAAGCTTTCTTT. Residues: CASSPRAGGVNTEAFF. Full variable domain (rest looked up from reference TRBV9 and TRBJ1-1): DSGVTQTPKHLITATGQRVTLRCSPRSGDLSVYWYQQSLDQGLQFLIQYYNGEERAKGNILERFSAQQFPDLHSELNLSSLELGDSALYFCASSPRAGGVNTEAFFGQGTRLTVV.

The V gene is TRBV7-6, the J gene TRBJ2-7, with D possibly matching TRBD1 (5 bases). V was clipped by 2 bases and J by 2 bases, with 10 bases between them. The CDR3 spans 14 residues. Germline V CDR1 and CDR2: SGHVS, FNYEAQ. CDR3 amino acids: CASSLSTGTYEQYF. DNA of the CDR3: TGTGCCAGCAGCTTATCAACAGGAACCTACGAGCAGTACTTC.

The CDR3 region has the DNA TGCGCCAGCAGCCAAGGACCGATCAGAAGGGGGCTAACGGGCTACACCTTC. Its protein is CASSQGPIRRGLTGYTF. V gene TRBV4-1 combines with J gene TRBJ1-2; 7 bases align to TRBD1. The CDR3 is 17 residues long. Germline CDR1 reads MGHRA; CDR2 reads YSYEKL. V shed 1 base, J shed 8 bases, and the junction held 16 bases outside the gene matches.